This record covers a single TCR beta chain. Its matching antigen is unknown. The data derive from a study of tumor-infiltrating lymphocytes in primary liver carcinoma. Trimming removed 1 base from V and 6 bases from J; junction bases left unmatched: 7. Germline V lookup: CDR1 MGHRA, CDR2 YSYEKL. The CDR3 runs 16 residues. The study extracted blood RNA from unsorted whole blood and also extracted germline DNA. Presurgery, roughly 4 milliliters of peripheral blood were collected. Study results and limitations: Bulk unsorted sampling precluded comparing CD4+ and CD8+ repertoires.

The template, 450 to 650 ng total RNA, yielded TCR beta cDNA made with a constant-region primer. Libraries covering TCR beta were generated through three nested multiplex PCR rounds (using a slightly modified ARM-PCR). PCR rounds one and two used TRBV1-TRBV30 forward primers with a C-beta reverse primer for around 11 cycles each. From the multiplex PCR reads, TCRdb called clonotypes with MiXCR, one entry per CDR3 protein. Of 190,000 or so distinct CDR3 sequences in the sample, 65% were seen once. The source material was peripheral blood. The chain carries TRBV4-1 and TRBJ2-1; 9 bases fit TRBD1. The receptor was derived from a woman aged 60-75 years with primary liver carcinoma and hepatitis B virus infection. The CDR3 is CASSQVGQGLRNEQFF. CDR3 DNA: TGCGCCAGCAGCCAAGTGGGACAGGGTCTTCGCAATGAGCAGTTCTTC.